This TCR beta chain comes out of a study of cytomegalovirus exposure and HLA in healthy donors. PCR involved 60 Vbeta and 13 Jbeta primers. Clones were read by immunoSEQ multiplex PCR, and TCRdb kept only the in-frame ones, dropping some. The sample table sets out around 100,000 clones. The receptor was derived from a young man in good health and CMV-seronegative. Sequences were obtained from PBMCs.

The CDR3 is CAISFDRTTYEQYF. In DNA, the CDR3 is TGTGCCATCAGTTTCGACAGGACCACCTACGAGCAGTACTTC. J is TRBJ2-7 and V is TRBV10-3, with D tentatively TRBD1 (6 bases). CDR3 length equals 14 residues. V was cut by 5 bases and J by 2 bases, with 13 bases left in between. Germline loops: CDR1 ENHRY, CDR2 SYGVKD.